This T cell receptor beta chain was sequenced during a study of T cells expressing NK-cell markers. Looking at the study overall: Investigators obtained TCR beta repertoires from sorted CD3+CD56+NKG2C+, CD3+CD56+NKG2C- and CD3+CD56-NKG2C+ T cells.

TCRdb processed the 5' RACE reads again and assigns one entry to each CDR3 protein, with no DNA. This sample's table reports 300,000 to 450,000 distinct CDR3 sequences. The germline CDR1 and CDR2 sequences are SEHNR and FQNEAQ (reference sequence). The CDR3 runs to 12 residues. The V call is TRBV7-9, the J call TRBJ2-1; TCRdb gives TRBD2 as the D gene, but with no DNA this cannot be confirmed. The TCR sequence derives from a man between 18 and 69 years old in good health. Input material: blood T cells: a sorted CD56 or NKG2C T cell subset, CD4+ or CD8+ T cells, or bulk PBMC T cells (not recorded which). CDR3 sequence: CASSLKGHEQFF.